This is a list of T cell receptor beta chains from one sample in a study of T cell responses to AZD1222 COVID-19 vaccine. Using immunoSEQ multiplex PCR, the repertoire was profiled, and TCRdb retains in-frame clones only, with some absent. The repertoire has more than 80,000 clones, approximately 84% of them found once; the top ten carry roughly 10%. The sequencing used peripheral blood, collected on day 0 of AZD1222 vaccination. The receptors shown here come from an adult in good health. CDR3s include the opening cysteine and the closing phenylalanine or tryptophan. Each record gives: D gene, J gene, clone size, V gene, CDR3 protein, CDR3 DNA. A D gene is named only where the DNA matches it firmly. Expanded clones get a size class; other rows say once, few or many, or leave the size out.

D gene: TRBD1
J gene: TRBJ1-6
clone size: NA
V gene: TRBV3-1/TRBV3-2
CDR3 protein: CASSQGQGPNSPLHF
CDR3 DNA: TGTGCCAGCAGCCAAGGACAGGGCCCAAATTCACCCCTCCACTTT

D gene: TRBD1
J gene: TRBJ1-2
clone size: NA
V gene: TRBV27
CDR3 protein: CASSLSAGERGRRGYTF
CDR3 DNA: TGTGCCAGCAGTTTATCGGCTGGGGAGAGGGGGCGGCGGGGCTACACCTTC

D gene: NA
J gene: TRBJ2-7
clone size: NA
V gene: TRBV9
CDR3 protein: CASSVGPDYEQYF
CDR3 DNA: TGTGCCAGCAGCGTAGGCCCCGACTACGAGCAGTACTTC

D gene: TRBD1
J gene: TRBJ1-4
clone size: NA
V gene: TRBV15
CDR3 protein: CATSRGRQGANEKLFF
CDR3 DNA: TGTGCCACCAGCAGAGGCAGACAGGGAGCTAATGAAAAACTGTTTTTT

D gene: NA
J gene: TRBJ2-1
clone size: NA
V gene: TRBV2
CDR3 protein: CATSVEIANEQFF
CDR3 DNA: TGTGCCACTTCGGTGGAGATTGCGAATGAGCAGTTCTTC

D gene: NA
J gene: TRBJ1-3
clone size: NA
V gene: TRBV2
CDR3 protein: CASRLDSYTIYF
CDR3 DNA: TGTGCCAGCAGGCTGGACAGCTACACCATATATTTT

D gene: TRBD1
J gene: TRBJ1-1
clone size: once
V gene: TRBV6-6
CDR3 protein: CASSLRDREAEAFF
CDR3 DNA: TGTGCCAGCAGTCTCCGGGACAGGGAAGCTGAAGCTTTCTTT

D gene: TRBD1
J gene: TRBJ2-1
clone size: NA
V gene: TRBV2
CDR3 protein: CASSGFTVGFSDRVDEQFF
CDR3 DNA: TGTGCCAGCAGTGGTTTCACTGTGGGTTTCTCGGACAGGGTCGATGAGCAGTTCTTC

D gene: NA
J gene: TRBJ2-3
clone size: once
V gene: TRBV12-3/TRBV12-4
CDR3 protein: CASSGPLTDTQYF
CDR3 DNA: TGTGCCAGCAGCGGACCCCTCACAGATACGCAGTATTTT

D gene: TRBD2
J gene: TRBJ2-1
clone size: NA
V gene: TRBV24-1
CDR3 protein: CATSDKETSGPYNEQFF
CDR3 DNA: TGTGCCACCAGTGATAAAGAGACTAGCGGGCCCTACAATGAGCAGTTCTTC

D gene: NA
J gene: TRBJ1-3
clone size: NA
V gene: TRBV30
CDR3 protein: CAWGGALGNTIYF
CDR3 DNA: TGTGCCTGGGGGGGGGCGCTTGGAAACACCATATATTTT

D gene: NA
J gene: TRBJ2-7
clone size: NA
V gene: TRBV9
CDR3 protein: CASSRSAASSYEQYF
CDR3 DNA: TGTGCCAGCAGCCGGTCGGCAGCCAGCTCCTACGAGCAGTACTTC

D gene: NA
J gene: TRBJ1-2
clone size: once
V gene: TRBV6-5
CDR3 protein: CASRHPIDGYTF
CDR3 DNA: TGTGCCTCTCGGCATCCCATCGACGGCTACACCTTC

D gene: NA
J gene: TRBJ1-2
clone size: NA
V gene: TRBV6-1
CDR3 protein: CASSESVESTGGYTF
CDR3 DNA: TGTGCCAGCAGTGAAAGTGTTGAGTCTACGGGCGGCTACACCTTC

D gene: NA
J gene: TRBJ2-1
clone size: NA
V gene: TRBV10-2
CDR3 protein: CASRDSGNYNEQFF
CDR3 DNA: TGCGCCAGCAGGGATAGCGGAAACTACAATGAGCAGTTCTTC

D gene: NA
J gene: TRBJ2-7
clone size: NA
V gene: TRBV12-3/TRBV12-4
CDR3 protein: CASSLVGAYEQYF
CDR3 DNA: TGTGCCAGCAGTTTAGTTGGGGCCTACGAGCAGTACTTC

D gene: NA
J gene: TRBJ1-1
clone size: NA
V gene: TRBV19
CDR3 protein: CASSAWTANTEAFF
CDR3 DNA: TGTGCCAGTAGCGCTTGGACAGCGAACACTGAAGCTTTCTTT

D gene: NA
J gene: TRBJ2-7
clone size: NA
V gene: TRBV3-1/TRBV3-2
CDR3 protein: CASSQDPGVAPNEQYF
CDR3 DNA: TGTGCCAGCAGCCAAGACCCGGGAGTCGCCCCTAACGAGCAGTACTTC

D gene: TRBD1
J gene: TRBJ1-1
clone size: NA
V gene: TRBV19
CDR3 protein: CASSGQGLTEAFF
CDR3 DNA: TGTGCCAGTAGTGGACAGGGGCTCACTGAAGCTTTCTTT

D gene: NA
J gene: TRBJ1-2
clone size: once
V gene: TRBV21-1
CDR3 protein: CANVPPGANYGYTF
CDR3 DNA: TGTGCCAACGTCCCGCCAGGGGCTAACTATGGCTACACCTTC

D gene: TRBD1
J gene: TRBJ1-3
clone size: NA
V gene: TRBV7-8
CDR3 protein: CASSLAGGLNTIYF
CDR3 DNA: TGTGCCAGCAGCTTAGCAGGGGGCTTAAACACCATATATTTT

D gene: TRBD2
J gene: TRBJ2-3
clone size: NA
V gene: TRBV28
CDR3 protein: CASSSGTSGTDTQYF
CDR3 DNA: TGTGCCAGCAGTTCTGGGACTAGCGGCACAGATACGCAGTATTTT

D gene: TRBD1
J gene: TRBJ1-1
clone size: NA
V gene: TRBV3-1/TRBV3-2
CDR3 protein: CASSYGGQMNTEAFF
CDR3 DNA: TGTGCCAGCAGCTACGGGGGACAGATGAACACTGAAGCTTTCTTT

D gene: NA
J gene: TRBJ1-3
clone size: NA
V gene: TRBV19
CDR3 protein: CASSTTGNTIYF
CDR3 DNA: TGTGCCAGTAGCACCACTGGAAACACCATATATTTT

D gene: NA
J gene: TRBJ2-2
clone size: NA
V gene: TRBV7-9
CDR3 protein: CASSEEDSWAADTGELFF
CDR3 DNA: TGTGCCAGCAGCGAGGAGGACAGTTGGGCGGCGGACACCGGGGAGCTGTTTTTT

D gene: TRBD1
J gene: TRBJ1-2
clone size: NA
V gene: TRBV19
CDR3 protein: CASSVTRQGNYGYTF
CDR3 DNA: TGTGCCAGTAGTGTAACTCGACAGGGGAACTATGGCTACACCTTC

D gene: NA
J gene: TRBJ2-3
clone size: NA
V gene: TRBV3-1/TRBV3-2
CDR3 protein: CASSHPPTRADTQYF
CDR3 DNA: TGTGCCAGCAGCCATCCCCCGACTAGAGCAGATACGCAGTATTTT

D gene: NA
J gene: TRBJ1-2
clone size: NA
V gene: TRBV18
CDR3 protein: CASSPTGGDGYTF
CDR3 DNA: TGTGCCAGCTCACCAACCGGAGGGGACGGCTACACCTTC

D gene: TRBD1
J gene: TRBJ1-2
clone size: NA
V gene: TRBV5-1
CDR3 protein: CASSLGQGVGGYTF
CDR3 DNA: TGCGCCAGCAGCTTGGGACAGGGGGTCGGTGGCTACACCTTC

D gene: TRBD1
J gene: TRBJ1-4
clone size: NA
V gene: TRBV30
CDR3 protein: CAWSVRQGAGEKLFF
CDR3 DNA: TGTGCCTGGAGTGTACGGCAGGGGGCTGGTGAAAAACTGTTTTTT

D gene: TRBD1
J gene: TRBJ2-5
clone size: NA
V gene: TRBV5-1
CDR3 protein: CASSLGAGQGYQETQYF
CDR3 DNA: TGCGCCAGCAGCTTGGGTGCGGGACAGGGGTACCAAGAGACCCAGTACTTC